This paragraph reports one TCR beta chain. Its antigen is still unknown. This CDR3 comprises 13 residues. The germline V gene encodes CDR1 LNHDA and CDR2 SQIVND (reference sequence). Trimming took 5 bases from V and 5 from J; bases not matched to a gene: 3. This record belongs to a study of OX40 agonist ivuxolimab in advanced cancers. Study-wide results and limits: The study observed clonal expansion of CD4+ and CD8+ blood T cells by week 6 at 0.1 to 3.0 mg/kg.

Sequenced by immunoSEQ multiplex PCR; TCRdb stores in-frame clones only, minus some. The table lists about 59,000 clones, around 86% of them singletons. This sample comprised CD4+ or CD8+ T cells sorted from blood, obtained in a trial of the OX40 agonist ivuxolimab. This rearrangement joins TRBV19 to TRBJ1-5, with TRBD1 matching over 7 bases. The origin of this receptor is an adult with an advanced solid tumor such as melanoma, head and neck, liver or kidney cancer. The CDR3 DNA is TGTGCCAGTAGTCCAGACAGGGATCAGCCCCAGCATTTT. As protein: CASSPDRDQPQHF.